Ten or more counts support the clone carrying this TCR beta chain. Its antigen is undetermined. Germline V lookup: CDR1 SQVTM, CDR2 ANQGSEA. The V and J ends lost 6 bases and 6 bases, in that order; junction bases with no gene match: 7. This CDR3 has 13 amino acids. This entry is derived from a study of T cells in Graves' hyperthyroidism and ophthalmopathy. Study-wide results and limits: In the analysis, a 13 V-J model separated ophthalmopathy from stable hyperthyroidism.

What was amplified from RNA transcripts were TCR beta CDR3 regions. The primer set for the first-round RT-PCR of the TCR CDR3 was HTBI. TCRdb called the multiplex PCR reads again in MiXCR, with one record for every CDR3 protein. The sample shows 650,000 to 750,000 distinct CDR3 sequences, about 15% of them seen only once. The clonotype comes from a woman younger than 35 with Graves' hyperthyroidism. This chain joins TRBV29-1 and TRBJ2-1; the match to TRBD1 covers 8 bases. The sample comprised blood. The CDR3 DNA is TGCAGCGTAAGGGACAGGCTCTTCAATGAGCAGTTCTTC. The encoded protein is CSVRDRLFNEQFF.